This T cell receptor (beta chain) was sequenced during a study of shared clonotypes between healthy human individuals. The study, taken as a whole, reports: Sampling involved blood alone; tissue repertoires likely differ.

Of note for this clone: The antigen remains undetermined.

It was around 180 ng DNA, about 30,000 T cell genomes, that sorted-subset replicate PCRs used. Repertoires were generated with immunoSEQ multiplex PCR, while TCRdb's copy carries only in-frame clones and drops some. The repertoire consists of 2 million to 2.5 million clones, with approximately 96% occurring once and the leading ten covering roughly 0.13%. With 4 bases clipped from V and 1 base from J, the junction kept 7 bases outside the gene matches. Looked up from germline, CDR1 is SGHTS and CDR2 is YDEGEE. CDR3 length: 16 residues. Input material: naive CD4+ T cells sorted from blood. Subset reported: CD45RA+ positively selected. The gene calls are TRBV5-8 and TRBJ1-5, with 8 bases identical to TRBD1. The source is a young man in good health. This CDR3 is CASSTAGGWSNQPQHF. The CDR3 DNA is TGTGCCAGCAGCACAGCAGGGGGCTGGAGCAATCAGCCCCAGCATTTT.